The 18 T cell receptor beta chains given below trace back to one sample, sequenced in a study of cytomegalovirus exposure and HLA in healthy donors. The PCR employed 60 Vbeta primers together with 13 Jbeta primers. Here immunoSEQ multiplex PCR was the method, and the copy in TCRdb shows in-frame clones only, minus some. The table records 150,000 or so clones, around 77% of them present only once. What was sequenced was PBMCs. The receptors derive from a woman in her 30s in good health and CMV-seronegative.

V is TRBV4-1 and J is TRBJ1-4; D is undetermined. CDR3 size: 17 residues. Germline V lookup: CDR1 MGHRA, CDR2 YSYEKL. Between the trimmed V and J ends, which lost 2 bases and 4 bases, there was a span of 17 bases. The CDR3, as DNA: TGCGCCAGCAGCCAATATTCCCCGGGAGGCAGTAATGAAAAACTGTTTTTT. Encoded protein: CASSQYSPGGSNEKLFF.

J is TRBJ1-2 and V is TRBV4-2; D ambiguous. The CDR3 covers 13 residues. Looked up from germline, CDR1 is LGHNA and CDR2 is YNFKEQ. V was cut by 3 bases and J by 8 bases, with 13 bases left in between. The CDR3, as DNA: TGTGCCAGCAGCCACCAGGAATCTTACGGCTACACCTTC. Translating gives CASSHQESYGYTF.

This clone was detected once. The chain couples TRBV5-6 to TRBJ1-1, with 8 bases fitting TRBD1. V trimming: 0 bases; J trimming: 10 bases; junction bases outside the gene matches: 11. This CDR3 is built from 15 residues. Germline CDR1 is SGHDT and CDR2 is YYEEEE. Here the CDR3 reads CASSLAGTGYFGAFF. Written as DNA, the CDR3 is TGTGCCAGCAGCTTGGCCGGGACAGGTTATTTCGGAGCTTTCTTT. Full variable domain (outside the CDR3, taken from reference TRBV5-6 and TRBJ1-1): DAGVTQSPTHLIKTRGQQVTLRCSPKSGHDTVSWYQQALGQGPQFIFQYYEEEERQRGNFPDRFSGHQFPNYSSELNVNALLLGDSALYLCASSLAGTGYFGAFFGQGTRLTVV.

The gene calls are TRBV6-5 and TRBJ2-5; D gene unclear. Trimming took off 0 bases at V and 9 bases at J, with 8 bases between the two ends. The CDR3 spans 12 residues. In germline, CDR1 is MNHEY, CDR2 SVGAGI. CDR3 in amino acids: CASSYSGGSQYF. The DNA of the CDR3 is TGTGCCAGCAGTTACTCTGGCGGCTCCCAGTACTTC.

The V and J genes are TRBV9 and TRBJ2-1, with D maybe TRBD1 (6 bases). CDR3 length: 15 residues. Trimming cost V 6 bases and J 6 bases, with 19 bases left between them. Germline values: CDR1 SGDLS, CDR2 YYNGEE. The CDR3, as DNA: TGTGCCAGCAACCCGCGAGGACAGAATTTCAATGAGCAGTTCTTC. It is translated as CASNPRGQNFNEQFF.

This chain joins TRBV30 and TRBJ1-1; 7 bases align to TRBD1. The J segment lost 6 bases and the V segment lost 0 bases, leaving 4 bases of the junction unmatched. Germline V gene data show CDR1 as GTSNPN and CDR2 as SVGIG (reference sequence). The CDR3 extends over 13 amino acids. CDR3: CAWSVGQGAEAFF. DNA for the CDR3: TGTGCCTGGAGTGTCGGGCAGGGGGCTGAAGCTTTCTTT.

V usage is TRBV2 and J usage is TRBJ1-2, with TRBD1 matching over 7 bases. The V gene end was trimmed by 6 bases and the J gene end by 11 bases; junction bases not matched to a gene: 9. CDR3 length: 12 residues. Germline CDR1 reads SNHLY; CDR2 reads FYNNEI. The CDR3 sequence is CASSPGQRGYTF. CDR3 DNA sequence: TGTGCCAGCAGCCCGGGACAGCGCGGGTACACCTTC.

The chain couples TRBV11-3 to TRBJ2-1; D is possibly TRBD1 (7 bases). The germline V gene encodes CDR1 SGHNT and CDR2 YENEEA. This CDR3 spans 15 amino acids. Trimming left V 5 bases short and J 4 bases short, with 15 bases between. The CDR3 DNA sequence: TGTGCCAGCAGCCCAGGGGGGAGGCCATACAATGAGCAGTTCTTC. This codes for CASSPGGRPYNEQFF.

This rearrangement joins TRBV5-5 to TRBJ1-6; D ambiguous. V was pared by 5 bases and J by 7 bases, with 10 bases between. The CDR3 sequence is 13 residues long. Germline lookup yields CDR1 SGHKS and CDR2 YYEKEE (reference sequence). The CDR3 sequence: CASRQAENSPLHF. CDR3 in DNA: TGTGCCAGCAGGCAGGCCGAAAATTCACCCCTCCACTTT.

The chain employs TRBV7-3 and TRBJ1-2; D call uncertain. CDR3 length equals 13 residues. V was cut by 1 base and J by 3 bases, with 6 bases left in between. Germline V gives CDR1 SGHTA, CDR2 FQGTGA. The CDR3 bases are TGTGCCAGCAGCTTAAGGGCCCACTATGGCTACACCTTC. Its translation is CASSLRAHYGYTF.

This clone was observed a handful of times. V gene TRBV7-9 combines with J gene TRBJ1-5; 8 nucleotides agree with TRBD1. CDR3 length: 15 amino acids. Germline assignment: CDR1 SEHNR and CDR2 FQNEAQ (reference sequence). The V gene end was trimmed by 3 bases and the J gene end by 5 bases; junction bases not matched to a gene: 6. The CDR3 protein is CASSLDRAGDQPQHF. CDR3 DNA: TGTGCCAGCAGCTTGGACAGGGCGGGGGATCAGCCCCAGCATTTT.

This clone appeared a few times. The chain has TRBV5-4 and TRBJ2-5; 10 nucleotides match TRBD2. With 3 bases clipped from V and 4 bases from J, the junction kept 6 bases outside the gene matches. The germline CDR1 and CDR2 sequences are SGHNT and YYREEE (reference sequence). CDR3 length equals 15 residues. The CDR3 DNA reads as TGTGCCAGCAGCTCCCGCAGCGGGGGGGCAGAGACCCAGTACTTC. Translated: CASSSRSGGAETQYF.

Written as DNA, the CDR3 is TGTGCCAGCAGCCAGGGAACCGGGACACCGGGTCACGAGCAGTACTTC. It encodes CASSQGTGTPGHEQYF. This chain connects TRBV4-2 to TRBJ2-7; D possibly corresponds to TRBD1 (6 bases). This CDR3 has 16 residues. Germline V gives CDR1 LGHNA, CDR2 YNFKEQ. Trimming stripped 3 bases from V and 5 bases from J, with 20 bases between.

The rearrangement uses TRBV18 and TRBJ1-6, with D hard to call. Germline V gene sequence: CDR1 KGHSH, CDR2 LQKENI. The CDR3 loop spans 13 amino acids. V was shortened by 5 bases and J by 7 bases, with 9 bases between the two germline ends. CDR3 region: CASSELENSPLHF. In DNA form, the CDR3 reads TGTGCCAGCTCAGAACTGGAGAATTCACCCCTCCACTTT. Variable domain in full (rest from reference TRBV18 and TRBJ1-6): NAGVMQNPRHLVRRRGQEARLRCSPMKGHSHVYWYRQLPEEGLKFMVYLQKENIIDESGMPKERFSAEFPKEGPSILRIQQVVRGDSAAYFCASSELENSPLHFGNGTRLTVT.

This chain connects TRBV13 to TRBJ2-1; 8 bases are a match to TRBD1. Trimming at V came to 0 bases and at J to 3 bases, leaving 7 bases not matched to a gene. The CDR3 runs to 17 residues. Germline CDR1 is PRHDT and CDR2 is FYEKMQ (reference sequence). CDR3 residues: CASSLGTGVIGYNEQFF. CDR3 coding DNA: TGTGCCAGCAGCTTAGGGACAGGGGTAATAGGCTACAATGAGCAGTTCTTC.

In this sample, this clone turned up a few times. The CDR3 protein is CASSGQGFTEAFF. CDR3 sequence (DNA): TGTGCCAGCAGTGGACAGGGTTTCACTGAAGCTTTCTTT. J is TRBJ1-1 and V is TRBV6-5; 8 bases match TRBD1. The germline CDR1 and CDR2 sequences are MNHEY and SVGAGI. The CDR3 is made up of 13 amino acids. V shed 5 bases and J 4 bases; nucleotides not matched to a gene: 3.

This chain joins TRBV7-9 and TRBJ2-2; D possibly corresponds to TRBD1 (5 bases). Trimming removed 6 bases from V and 7 bases from J, with 9 bases in between. The V gene's germline CDR1 is SEHNR and CDR2 FQNEAQ (reference sequence). The CDR3 spans 12 residues. The CDR3 DNA sequence: TGTGCCAGCAGTTCAGGGTTCGGGGAGCTGTTTTTT. Translation: CASSSGFGELFF. Drawing the rest from reference TRBV7-9 and TRBJ2-2, the complete variable domain is DTGVSQNPRHKITKRGQNVTFRCDPISEHNRLYWYRQTLGQGPEFLTYFQNEAQLEKSRLLSDRFSAERPKGSFSTLEIQRTEQGDSAMYLCASSSGFGELFFGEGSRLTVL.

This clone appeared a few times. The chain has TRBV19 and TRBJ1-1; D is uncertain. Germline loops: CDR1 LNHDA, CDR2 SQIVND (reference sequence). This CDR3 comprises 13 residues. The V gene lost 5 bases and the J gene lost 11 bases, with 18 bases spanning the gap. CDR3 loop: CASSAAGGGTAFF. DNA of the CDR3: TGTGCCAGTAGTGCCGCCGGAGGTGGCACCGCTTTCTTT.